This T cell receptor (beta chain) was identified in a study of beta chain features in type 1 diabetes. This clone was seen a handful of times. The authors reverse transcribed all of the isolated RNA, so sequencing captured expressed TCRB transcripts. Clones were read by immunoSEQ multiplex PCR, and TCRdb kept only the in-frame ones, dropping some. The sample shows approximately 250,000 clones, 11% to 15% of them seen only once. Sequenced input: naive CD4+ T cells from blood. This receptor was obtained from a woman in her thirties or forties in good health.

The CDR3 DNA follows: TGTGCCAGCAGACCTACAGGGGGCGGCTATGGCTACACCTTC. This codes for CASRPTGGGYGYTF. The V call is TRBV7-2, the J call TRBJ1-2; TRBD1 agrees at 9 bases. This CDR3 contains 14 residues. After removal of 6 bases from V and 4 bases from J, the junction contained 6 bases not matched to a gene. The germline gives CDR1 SGHTA, CDR2 FQGNSA.